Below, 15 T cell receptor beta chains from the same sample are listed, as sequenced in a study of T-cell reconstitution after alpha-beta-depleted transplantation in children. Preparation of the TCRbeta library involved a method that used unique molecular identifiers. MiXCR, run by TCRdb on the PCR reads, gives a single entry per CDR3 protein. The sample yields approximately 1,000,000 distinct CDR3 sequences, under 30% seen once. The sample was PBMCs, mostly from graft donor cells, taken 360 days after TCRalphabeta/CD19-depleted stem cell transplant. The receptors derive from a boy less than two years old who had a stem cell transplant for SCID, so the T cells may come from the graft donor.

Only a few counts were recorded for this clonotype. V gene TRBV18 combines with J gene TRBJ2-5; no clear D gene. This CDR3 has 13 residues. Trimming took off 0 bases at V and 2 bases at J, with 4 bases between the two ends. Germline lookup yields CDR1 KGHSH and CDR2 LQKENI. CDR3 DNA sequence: TGTGCCAGCTCACCACCGATACAAGAGACCCAGTACTTC. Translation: CASSPPIQETQYF.

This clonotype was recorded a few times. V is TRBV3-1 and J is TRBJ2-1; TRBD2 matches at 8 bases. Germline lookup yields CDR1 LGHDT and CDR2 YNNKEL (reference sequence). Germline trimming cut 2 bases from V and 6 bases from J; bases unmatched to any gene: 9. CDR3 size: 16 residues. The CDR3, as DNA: TGTGCCAGCAGCCAACTCCCGGGAGGGACCAGCAATGAGCAGTTCTTC. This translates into CASSQLPGGTSNEQFF.

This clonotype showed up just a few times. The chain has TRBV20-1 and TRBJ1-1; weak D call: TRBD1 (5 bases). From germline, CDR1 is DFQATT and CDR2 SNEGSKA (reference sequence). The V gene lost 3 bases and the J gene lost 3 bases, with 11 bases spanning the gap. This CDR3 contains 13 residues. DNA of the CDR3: TGCAGTGCTAGTTCCTGGGGGTACACTGAAGCTTTCTTT. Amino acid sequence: CSASSWGYTEAFF.

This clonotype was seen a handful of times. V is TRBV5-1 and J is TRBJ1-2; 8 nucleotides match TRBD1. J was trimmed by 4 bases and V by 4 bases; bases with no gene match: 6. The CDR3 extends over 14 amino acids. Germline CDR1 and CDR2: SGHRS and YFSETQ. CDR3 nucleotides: TGCGCCAGCAGCCCGACAGGGGAGAGCTATGGCTACACCTTC. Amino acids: CASSPTGESYGYTF.

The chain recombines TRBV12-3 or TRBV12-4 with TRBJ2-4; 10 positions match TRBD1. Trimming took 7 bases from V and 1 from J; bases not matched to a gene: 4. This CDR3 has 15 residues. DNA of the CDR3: TGTGCCAGCACACGACAGGGGGCTGCCAAAAACATTCAGTACTTC. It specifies CASTRQGAAKNIQYF.

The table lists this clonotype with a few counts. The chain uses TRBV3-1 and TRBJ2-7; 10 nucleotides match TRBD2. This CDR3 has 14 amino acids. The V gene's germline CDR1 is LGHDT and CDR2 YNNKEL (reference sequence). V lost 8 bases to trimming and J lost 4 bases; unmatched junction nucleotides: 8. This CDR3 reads CASRKSGGAYEQYF. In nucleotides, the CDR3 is TGTGCCAGCCGCAAGAGCGGGGGGGCTTACGAGCAGTACTTC.

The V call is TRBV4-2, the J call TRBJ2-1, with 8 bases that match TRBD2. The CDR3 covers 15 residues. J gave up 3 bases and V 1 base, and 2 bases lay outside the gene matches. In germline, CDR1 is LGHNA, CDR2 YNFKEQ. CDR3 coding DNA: TGTGCCAGCAGCCAAGGAGCGGGGGTCTACAATGAGCAGTTCTTC. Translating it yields CASSQGAGVYNEQFF.

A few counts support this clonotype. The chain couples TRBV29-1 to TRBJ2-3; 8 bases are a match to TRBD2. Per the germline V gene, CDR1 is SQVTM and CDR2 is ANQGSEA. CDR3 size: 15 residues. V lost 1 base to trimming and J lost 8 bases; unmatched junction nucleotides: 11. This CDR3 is CSVEARLAGRSTQYF. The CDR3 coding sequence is TGCAGCGTTGAAGCCCGCCTAGCGGGTAGGAGTACGCAGTATTTT.

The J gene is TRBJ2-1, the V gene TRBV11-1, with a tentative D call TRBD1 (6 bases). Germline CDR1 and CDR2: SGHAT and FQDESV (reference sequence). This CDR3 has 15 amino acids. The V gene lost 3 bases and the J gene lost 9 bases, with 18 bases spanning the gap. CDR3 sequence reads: CASSFGPGTTSEQFF. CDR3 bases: TGTGCCAGCAGCTTTGGACCCGGGACAACCAGTGAGCAGTTCTTC. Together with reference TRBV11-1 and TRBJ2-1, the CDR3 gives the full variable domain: EAEVAQSPRYKITEKSQAVAFWCDPISGHATLYWYRQILGQGPELLVQFQDESVVDDSQLPKDRFSAERLKGVDSTLKIQPAELGDSAMYLCASSFGPGTTSEQFFGPGTRLTVL.

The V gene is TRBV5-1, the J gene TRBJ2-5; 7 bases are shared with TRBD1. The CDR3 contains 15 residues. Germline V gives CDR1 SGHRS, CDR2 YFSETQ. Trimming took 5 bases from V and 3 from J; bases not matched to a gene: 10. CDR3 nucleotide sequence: TGCGCCAGCAGGGGTCAAGGGGGACAGAAAGAGACCCAGTACTTC. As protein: CASRGQGGQKETQYF.

The CDR3 region is CASSLGLAGINNEQFF. As DNA, the CDR3 is TGCGCCAGCAGCTTGGGACTAGCGGGGATTAACAATGAGCAGTTCTTC. V is TRBV5-1 and J is TRBJ2-1, with 11 bases matching TRBD2. Germline loops: CDR1 SGHRS, CDR2 YFSETQ. This CDR3 region has 16 residues. V dropped 0 bases and J dropped 5; count of bases not matched to a gene: 4.

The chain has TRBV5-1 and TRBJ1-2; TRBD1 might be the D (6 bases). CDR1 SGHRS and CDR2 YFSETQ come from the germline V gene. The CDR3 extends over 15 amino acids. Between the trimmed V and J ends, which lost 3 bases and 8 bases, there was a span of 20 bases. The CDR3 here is CASSYPSEGTGGYTF. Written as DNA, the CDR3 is TGCGCCAGCAGCTATCCCTCGGAAGGAACAGGGGGCTACACCTTC.

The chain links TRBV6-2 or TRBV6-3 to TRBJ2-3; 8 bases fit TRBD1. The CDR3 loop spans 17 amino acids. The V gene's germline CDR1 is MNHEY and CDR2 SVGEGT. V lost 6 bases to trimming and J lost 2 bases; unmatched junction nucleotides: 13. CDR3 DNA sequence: TGTGCCAGCAGATATTATCCCGGGACAGGCCTCACAGATACGCAGTATTTT. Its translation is CASRYYPGTGLTDTQYF.

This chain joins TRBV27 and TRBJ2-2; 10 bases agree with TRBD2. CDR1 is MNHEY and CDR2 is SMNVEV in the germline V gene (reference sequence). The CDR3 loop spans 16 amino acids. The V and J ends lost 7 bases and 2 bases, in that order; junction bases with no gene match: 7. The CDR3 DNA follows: TGTGCCAGCACCGAGCGGGGGGGCAAAAACACCGGGGAGCTGTTTTTT. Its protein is CASTERGGKNTGELFF.

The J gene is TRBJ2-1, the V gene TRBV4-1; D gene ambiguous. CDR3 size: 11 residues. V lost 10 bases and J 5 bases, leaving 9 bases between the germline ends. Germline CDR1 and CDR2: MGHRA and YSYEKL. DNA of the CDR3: TGCGCCACCAGTTATCACAATGAGCAGTTCTTC. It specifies CATSYHNEQFF.